A single sample gave rise to the 24 T cell receptor beta chains below, sequenced in a study of blood T cells in healthy people across ages. A second PCR, run for 7 to 11 cycles, used a sample-barcoded 5' primer plus a J-beta primer mix. MiXCR was run by TCRdb on the 5' RACE reads, yielding one entry per CDR3 protein. The sample has about 680,000 distinct CDR3 sequences; around half are singletons. The specimen sequenced was blood. These receptors were collected from a woman aged 60 to 75 in good health.

J is TRBJ2-4 and V is TRBV7-2, with D uncertain. The germline V and J ends were trimmed by 5 bases and 9 bases, with 11 bases remaining between them. CDR3 length: 12 amino acids. CDR1 and CDR2 (germline): SGHTA, FQGNSA. CDR3 protein: CASSDYGGIQYF. The CDR3, as DNA: TGTGCCAGCAGCGATTACGGTGGCATTCAGTACTTC.

The gene calls are TRBV2 and TRBJ2-1; 7 positions match TRBD2. The J segment lost 7 bases and the V segment lost 4 bases, leaving 4 bases of the junction unmatched. The CDR3 totals 13 residues. Germline CDR1 reads SNHLY; CDR2 reads FYNNEI. CDR3 sequence (DNA): TGTGCCAGCAGTGGGCTAGCGGATAATGAGCAGTTCTTC. Its protein is CASSGLADNEQFF. Complete variable domain (other parts from reference TRBV2 and TRBJ2-1): EPEVTQTPSHQVTQMGQEVILRCVPISNHLYFYWYRQILGQKVEFLVSFYNNEISEKSEIFDDQFSVERPDGSNFTLKIRSTKLEDSAMYFCASSGLADNEQFFGPGTRLTVL.

The chain employs TRBV6-2 or TRBV6-3 and TRBJ2-1; 9 bases fit TRBD2. Trimming at V came to 5 bases and at J to 3 bases, leaving 14 bases not matched to a gene. Germline CDR1 MNHEY, CDR2 SVGEGT. The CDR3 is 18 amino acids. The CDR3 sequence is CASSRPAGGPQGYNEQFF. In DNA, the CDR3 is TGTGCCAGCAGTCGGCCAGCGGGAGGACCTCAAGGCTACAATGAGCAGTTCTTC.

Only one count was recorded for this clonotype. At one end the junction does not follow the germline gene, possibly because of a read error. The V and J genes are TRBV7-2 and TRBJ2-1, with TRBD2 matching 13 bases. From germline, CDR1 is SGHTA and CDR2 FQGNSA. The CDR3 covers 19 residues. The CDR3 DNA sequence: TGCGCCAGCAGCTATGGGACTAGCGGGAAACCTCCATCCTACAATGAGCAGTTCTTC. Its translation is CASSYGTSGKPPSYNEQFF.

The rearrangement uses TRBV9 and TRBJ2-5; a possible D gene is TRBD1 (8 bases). The CDR3 spans 15 residues. Germline lookup yields CDR1 SGDLS and CDR2 YYNGEE. Trimming pared 0 bases from V and 11 bases from J, leaving 20 bases between. CDR3 DNA: TGTGCCAGCAGCGTAGACGACAGGGGTCGGCGGGAGCAGTACTTC. Its translation: CASSVDDRGRREQYF.

The genes are TRBV3-1 and TRBJ2-1, with D hard to call. This CDR3 is 13 amino acids long. CDR1 LGHDT and CDR2 YNNKEL come from the germline V gene (reference sequence). Trimming shortened V by 1 base and J by 10 bases, and 11 bases separated the two germline ends. CDR3 in DNA: TGTGCCAGCAGCCAAGCTCCTTCAATAGAGCAGTTCTTC. This encodes CASSQAPSIEQFF.

This CDR3 reads CASSHERSGTEGYNEQFF. CDR3 bases: TGCGCCAGCAGCCATGAAAGATCCGGGACAGAGGGTTACAATGAGCAGTTCTTC. The chain links TRBV4-3 to TRBJ2-1; 7 bases map to TRBD1. The CDR3 runs 18 residues. Trimming cost V 3 bases and J 4 bases; bases outside gene matches: 15. Germline V gene lookup returns CDR1 LGHNA and CDR2 YSLEER.

This clonotype was seen only a few times. The rearrangement uses TRBV11-1 and TRBJ2-1, with D possibly TRBD1 on 6 matching bases. Germline CDR1 and CDR2: SGHAT and FQDESV (reference sequence). The CDR3 totals 14 residues. The V gene lost 3 bases and the J gene lost 1 base, with 7 bases spanning the gap. The CDR3 coding sequence is TGTGCCAGCAGCTTCAGGGGTTCCTACAATGAGCAGTTCTTC. This encodes CASSFRGSYNEQFF.

J is TRBJ2-3 and V is TRBV2, with 11 positions matching TRBD2. The germline V gene encodes CDR1 SNHLY and CDR2 FYNNEI. The junction had 8 bases not matched to a gene; V was cut back by 3 bases and J by 0 bases. CDR3 length equals 18 residues. CDR3 nucleotide sequence: TGTGCCAGCAGTGACCTTTCGGGACTAGCGGCTAGCACAGATACGCAGTATTTT. This translates into CASSDLSGLAASTDTQYF.

This clonotype was detected only a few times. The V call is TRBV5-1, the J call TRBJ2-1; 7 nucleotides align to TRBD1. The V and J ends lost 4 bases and 2 bases, in that order; junction bases with no gene match: 6. CDR1 and CDR2 (germline): SGHRS, YFSETQ. This CDR3 spans 15 amino acids. The CDR3 nucleotides are TGCGCCAGCAGCCGTGGACAGGACACCTACAATGAGCAGTTCTTC. Translating it yields CASSRGQDTYNEQFF.

The rearrangement uses TRBV4-2 and TRBJ1-2; possible D gene TRBD1, 5 bases. Germline values: CDR1 LGHNA, CDR2 YNFKEQ. Trimming pared 5 bases from V and 8 bases from J, leaving 27 bases between. CDR3 length: 17 amino acids. The CDR3 spells CASSESGWGLRSEGYTF. The CDR3 nucleotides read TGTGCCAGCAGCGAAAGTGGGTGGGGCTTGAGATCTGAAGGCTACACCTTC.

The chain joins TRBV10-3 to TRBJ2-1; D might be TRBD1 or TRBD2, each matching 5 bases. The CDR3 has 15 residues. Trimming took 4 bases from V and 0 from J, leaving 10 bases between them. The germline gives CDR1 ENHRY, CDR2 SYGVKD. CDR3 bases: TGTGCCATCAGTGGGGGGACGGTCTCCTACAATGAGCAGTTCTTC. Translation gives CAISGGTVSYNEQFF.

The V call is TRBV5-1, the J call TRBJ1-1; D remains unclear. CDR1 is SGHRS and CDR2 is YFSETQ in the germline V gene. Trimming stripped 2 bases from V and 4 bases from J, with 9 bases between. The CDR3 has 13 residues. The CDR3 DNA sequence: TGCGCCAGCAGCTTTTCGGGGATCACTGAAGCTTTCTTT. It yields the protein CASSFSGITEAFF.

This clonotype occurred a few times. The chain carries TRBV15 and TRBJ1-2; D is ambiguous. The CDR3 covers 13 residues. The V end lost 0 bases, the J end lost 4 bases, and 6 bases lay between the germline ends. Germline V gene data show CDR1 as LNHNV and CDR2 as YYDKDF (reference sequence). The CDR3 region has the DNA TGTGCCACCAGCAGAGATCGAATCTATGGCTACACCTTC. Amino acid sequence: CATSRDRIYGYTF.

Only a few counts were recorded for this clonotype. The genes are TRBV4-2 and TRBJ1-2; TRBD1 agrees at 7 bases. The germline CDR1 and CDR2 sequences are LGHNA and YNFKEQ. V lost 0 bases, J lost 2 bases, and 12 bases stayed unmatched. The CDR3 is made up of 18 amino acids. The CDR3 region has the DNA TGTGCCAGCAGCCAAGACCGCCTTTGGGACAGCCCGAACTATGGCTACACCTTC. Protein sequence: CASSQDRLWDSPNYGYTF.

The V gene is TRBV12-3 or TRBV12-4, the J gene TRBJ2-5; 7 positions match TRBD2. The J segment lost 11 bases and the V segment lost 3 bases, leaving 9 bases of the junction unmatched. This CDR3 has 13 amino acids. The CDR3 region has the DNA TGTGCCAGCAGTTTCGCGGGAGCAAGGGAGCAGTACTTC. Translating gives CASSFAGAREQYF.

The sample holds many counts of this clonotype. The chain has TRBV4-3 and TRBJ1-2, with no clear D. In germline, CDR1 is LGHNA, CDR2 YSLEER. The CDR3 totals 17 residues. V gave up 4 bases and J gave up 2 bases, with 20 bases separating them. The CDR3 loop is CASSPSRARSPNYGYTF. CDR3 nucleotides: TGCGCCAGCAGCCCAAGTAGGGCCCGAAGTCCAAACTATGGCTACACCTTC.

V usage is TRBV4-2 and J usage is TRBJ1-2; D is undetermined. This CDR3 spans 12 amino acids. Trimming took 5 bases from V and 4 from J, leaving 8 bases between them. Germline CDR1 LGHNA, CDR2 YNFKEQ. This chain's CDR3 is CASSGSTYGYTF. The CDR3 bases are TGTGCCAGCAGCGGGTCAACCTATGGCTACACCTTC.

The chain carries TRBV10-3 and TRBJ2-1; D might be TRBD2 (6 bases). The CDR3 has 15 amino acids. Trimming took 4 bases from V and 5 from J, leaving 15 bases between them. In germline, CDR1 is ENHRY, CDR2 SYGVKD. Here the CDR3 reads CAISGSGASDNEQFF. In DNA, the CDR3 is TGTGCCATCAGTGGGTCCGGAGCTAGCGACAATGAGCAGTTCTTC.

The genes are TRBV6-2 or TRBV6-3 and TRBJ2-1; D is unresolved. This CDR3 has 16 residues. Germline assignment: CDR1 MNHEY and CDR2 SVGEGT. Trimming shortened V by 3 bases and J by 2 bases, and 14 bases separated the two germline ends. This chain's CDR3 is CASSYSLEFPYNEQFF. As DNA, the CDR3 is TGTGCCAGCAGTTATAGTTTGGAGTTCCCCTACAATGAGCAGTTCTTC.

The chain joins TRBV29-1 to TRBJ2-3; D possibly corresponds to TRBD2 (5 bases). V was cut by 0 bases and J by 5 bases, with 12 bases left in between. The CDR3 loop spans 14 amino acids. The germline V gene encodes CDR1 SQVTM and CDR2 ANQGSEA. The CDR3 spells CSVEEPSAGDTQYF. For the CDR3, the DNA is TGCAGCGTTGAAGAACCGTCCGCGGGAGATACGCAGTATTTT.

The chain carries TRBV9 and TRBJ2-3; either TRBD1 or TRBD2 may fit D (5 bases each). Germline CDR1 is SGDLS and CDR2 is YYNGEE. This CDR3 has 16 residues. Trimming left V 4 bases short and J 1 base short, with 16 bases between. CDR3 in DNA: TGTGCCAGCAGCTCCCGCCGAGGGGCTCGCACAGATACGCAGTATTTT. Protein sequence: CASSSRRGARTDTQYF.

The table lists this clonotype with a few counts. The genes are TRBV2 and TRBJ1-2; the D gene is possibly TRBD1 (5 bases). CDR3 length: 16 amino acids. Germline CDR1 and CDR2: SNHLY and FYNNEI. V was clipped by 6 bases and J by 6 bases, with 23 bases between them. The CDR3 DNA sequence: TGTGCCAGCAGCGCCCTCCGCGGGGGTCGGGCCAATGGCTACACCTTC. It specifies CASSALRGGRANGYTF. The complete variable domain, with remaining parts taken from reference TRBV2 and TRBJ1-2, reads EPEVTQTPSHQVTQMGQEVILRCVPISNHLYFYWYRQILGQKVEFLVSFYNNEISEKSEIFDDQFSVERPDGSNFTLKIRSTKLEDSAMYFCASSALRGGRANGYTFGSGTRLTVV.

The rearrangement joins TRBV20-1 to TRBJ2-5; 10 bases fit TRBD2. The J call could be wrong; TRBJ2-7 is a better fit for the DNA end. There are 14 residues in the CDR3. CDR1 is DFQATT and CDR2 is SNEGSKA in the germline V gene (reference sequence). CDR3 in DNA: TGCAGTGCTAGACCTAGCGGGGGAATCTACGAGCAGTACTTC. It codes for CSARPSGGIYEQYF.